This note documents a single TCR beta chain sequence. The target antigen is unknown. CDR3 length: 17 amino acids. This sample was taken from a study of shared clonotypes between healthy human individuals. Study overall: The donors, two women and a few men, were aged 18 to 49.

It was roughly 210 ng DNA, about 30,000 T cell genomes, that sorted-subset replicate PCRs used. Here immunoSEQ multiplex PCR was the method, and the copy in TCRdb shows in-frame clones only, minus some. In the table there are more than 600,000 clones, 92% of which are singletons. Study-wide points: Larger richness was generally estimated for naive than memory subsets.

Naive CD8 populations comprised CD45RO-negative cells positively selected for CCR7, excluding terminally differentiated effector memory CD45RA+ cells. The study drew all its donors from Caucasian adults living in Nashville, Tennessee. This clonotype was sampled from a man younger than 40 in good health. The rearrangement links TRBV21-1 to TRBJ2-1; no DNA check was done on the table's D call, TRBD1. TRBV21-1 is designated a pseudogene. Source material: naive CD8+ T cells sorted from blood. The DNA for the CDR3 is TGTGCCAGCAGCAAAGTGCTTACAGGGCCTCCCTACAATGAGCAGTTCTTC. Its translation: CASSKVLTGPPYNEQFF.